These 17 T cell receptor beta chains were sequenced from one sample in a study of cytomegalovirus exposure and HLA in healthy donors. The study ran its PCR with 60 Vbeta and 13 Jbeta primers. Data came from immunoSEQ multiplex PCR; TCRdb stores just in-frame clones and leaves some out. This sample has about 170,000 clones, with about three quarters found just once. Specimen: PBMCs. The origin of the receptors is a female donor in good health and CMV-seronegative.

The rearrangement joins TRBV7-6 to TRBJ2-7; TRBD2 might be the D (5 bases). The CDR3 spans 16 residues. V was clipped by 5 bases and J by 7 bases, with 24 bases between them. Germline-derived CDR1 and CDR2 are SGHVS and FNYEAQ. For the CDR3, the DNA is TGTGCCAGCAGCCCAGCCTTTGAGGGATCCTCCCCTGAGCAGTACTTC. This translates into CASSPAFEGSSPEQYF.

The chain uses TRBV27 and TRBJ1-6, with 8 nucleotides matching TRBD1. Germline trimming cut 5 bases from V and 2 bases from J; bases unmatched to any gene: 5. From germline, CDR1 is MNHEY and CDR2 SMNVEV (reference sequence). The CDR3 spans 16 residues. The CDR3 is CASSPDRDTYNSPLHF. The CDR3 nucleotides read TGTGCCAGCAGTCCGGACAGGGACACCTATAATTCACCCCTCCACTTT.

The gene calls are TRBV7-2 and TRBJ2-2, with 8 bases matching TRBD1. Losses at the gene ends were 5 bases for V and 4 bases for J; bases not matched to a gene: 3. The CDR3 is made up of 14 amino acids. Germline V CDR1 and CDR2: SGHTA, FQGNSA. This CDR3 reads CASSLTGGTGELFF. As DNA, the CDR3 is TGTGCCAGCAGCCTTACAGGGGGCACCGGGGAGCTGTTTTTT.

This clone was detected once. The chain has TRBV5-1 and TRBJ2-1, with 9 bases matching TRBD2. Trimming at V came to 1 base and at J to 9 bases, leaving 8 bases not matched to a gene. CDR1 and CDR2 (germline): SGHRS, YFSETQ. There are 15 residues in the CDR3. The CDR3 spells CASSLISGSLPEQFF. The CDR3 bases are TGCGCCAGCAGCTTGATTAGCGGGAGCCTACCTGAGCAGTTCTTC.

The rearrangement links TRBV9 to TRBJ2-7, with 10 bases that match TRBD1. This CDR3 has 15 residues. Losses at the gene ends were 4 bases for V and 6 bases for J; bases not matched to a gene: 10. Germline V gives CDR1 SGDLS, CDR2 YYNGEE. CDR3 in DNA: TGTGCCAGCAGCCGGAGGGGGGACAGGGGCTCCGAGCAGTACTTC. Its protein is CASSRRGDRGSEQYF.

The V gene is TRBV28, the J gene TRBJ2-1, with D possibly TRBD2 on 5 matching bases. CDR1 is MDHEN and CDR2 is SYDVKM in the germline V gene. V was cut by 2 bases and J by 7 bases, with 21 bases left in between. The CDR3 covers 17 residues. DNA for the CDR3: TGTGCCAGCAGTTTAAAATCATACGGGATTGTGGAAAATGAGCAGTTCTTC. It specifies CASSLKSYGIVENEQFF.

The rearrangement joins TRBV14 to TRBJ1-1; 10 bases align to TRBD1. The CDR3 is 15 residues long. With V trimmed by 4 bases and J by 4 bases, 6 bases remained unmatched. Per germline, CDR1 SGHDN and CDR2 FVKESK. The CDR3 reads CASSLGQGLSTEAFF. The CDR3 DNA follows: TGTGCCAGCAGCCTGGGACAGGGGTTGAGCACTGAAGCTTTCTTT.

The rearrangement joins TRBV23-1 to TRBJ1-2; tentative D call: TRBD1 (5 bases). TRBV23-1 is treated as an ORF (open reading frame) with a function not yet certain. Trimming took off 0 bases at V and 5 bases at J, with 10 bases between the two ends. The CDR3 covers 14 residues. As DNA, the CDR3 is TGCGCCAGCAGTCAATCGGCCAGGGAATATGGCTACACCTTC. It codes for CASSQSAREYGYTF.

Concerning this clone itself: This same CDR3 is encoded by further DNA sequences in the sample. The CDR3 sequence is CASSINYGYTF. Here the CDR3 DNA reads TGTGCCAGCAGTATAAACTATGGCTACACCTTC. The chain joins TRBV28 to TRBJ1-2; D is unresolved. Trimming took 5 bases from V and 2 from J, leaving 3 bases between them. Per germline, CDR1 MDHEN and CDR2 SYDVKM. The length of the CDR3 is 11 residues.

The chain combines TRBV7-3 with TRBJ2-1, with D possibly TRBD2 on 5 matching bases. Trimming cost V 4 bases and J 8 bases, with 9 bases left between them. Germline V gene sequence: CDR1 SGHTA, CDR2 FQGTGA. This CDR3 has 12 residues. The CDR3 sequence is CASSSSGDEQFF. Here the CDR3 DNA reads TGTGCCAGCAGCTCCTCCGGGGATGAGCAGTTCTTC. Complete variable domain (other parts from reference TRBV7-3 and TRBJ2-1): GAGVSQTPSNKVTEKGKYVELRCDPISGHTALYWYRQSLGQGPEFLIYFQGTGAADDSGLPNDRFFAVRPEGSVSTLKIQRTERGDSAVYLCASSSSGDEQFFGPGTRLTVL.

J is TRBJ2-7 and V is TRBV27; D ambiguous. This CDR3 has 10 residues. The V gene's germline CDR1 is MNHEY and CDR2 SMNVEV (reference sequence). V was shortened by 6 bases and J by 7 bases, with 7 bases between the two germline ends. In DNA form, the CDR3 reads TGTGCCAGCAGCTTCGGTGAGCAGTACTTC. This encodes CASSFGEQYF.

The J gene is TRBJ1-5, the V gene TRBV19; TRBD1 agrees at 10 bases. Germline loops: CDR1 LNHDA, CDR2 SQIVND (reference sequence). The CDR3 contains 14 residues. The V segment lost 7 bases and the J segment 6 bases; nucleotides outside the gene matches: 6. The CDR3 loop reads CASTNRDRGQPQHF. CDR3 DNA: TGTGCCAGTACTAACCGGGACAGGGGTCAGCCCCAGCATTTT.

The genes are TRBV15 and TRBJ2-5; D not resolved. Matching the DNA end better, TRBJ2-7 makes the J call doubtful. From germline, CDR1 is LNHNV and CDR2 YYDKDF (reference sequence). This CDR3 is built from 13 residues. CDR3 nucleotide sequence: TGTGCCACCAGCAATCGATGGGCTGACGAGCAGTACTTC. Its protein product is CATSNRWADEQYF.

This clone was observed once. The chain joins TRBV6-1 to TRBJ2-7; the D is unclear. The germline V gene has CDR1 MNHNS and CDR2 SASEGT. Trimming stripped 2 bases from V and 2 bases from J, with 13 bases between. The CDR3 runs 15 residues. The CDR3 here is CASSETLAEAYEQYF. The CDR3, as DNA: TGTGCCAGCAGTGAAACCTTAGCTGAAGCCTACGAGCAGTACTTC.

The chain uses TRBV15 and TRBJ2-7; the D is unclear. CDR1 and CDR2 (germline): LNHNV, YYDKDF (reference sequence). The V end was cut by 0 bases, the J end by 5 bases, with 8 bases between. The CDR3 length is 13 residues. DNA for the CDR3: TGTGCCACCAGCAGAGAAGGAGTCCACGAGCAGTACTTC. It yields the protein CATSREGVHEQYF.

The V and J genes are TRBV5-1 and TRBJ1-2; TRBD1 agrees at 8 bases. This CDR3 is 14 amino acids long. The junction had 4 bases not matched to a gene; V was cut back by 3 bases and J by 3 bases. Germline V CDR1 and CDR2: SGHRS, YFSETQ. The CDR3 DNA sequence: TGCGCCAGCAGCTCGGGACAGGCAGACTATGGCTACACCTTC. Protein: CASSSGQADYGYTF. The full variable domain, rest sourced from reference TRBV5-1 and TRBJ1-2, is KAGVTQTPRYLIKTRGQQVTLSCSPISGHRSVSWYQQTPGQGLQFLFEYFSETQRNKGNFPGRFSGRQFSNSRSEMNVSTLELGDSALYLCASSSGQADYGYTFGSGTRLTVV.

Here the CDR3 reads CAWSSQGLDGYTF. CDR3 sequence (DNA): TGTGCCTGGAGTTCGCAGGGCTTAGATGGCTACACCTTC. This rearrangement joins TRBV30 to TRBJ1-2; tentative D call: TRBD1 (5 bases). The CDR3 runs to 13 residues. Germline V gives CDR1 GTSNPN, CDR2 SVGIG (reference sequence). Deletions cut 2 bases from V and 6 bases from J, with 13 bases between.